The next 2 T cell receptor beta chains were all read from a single sample in a study of OX40 agonist ivuxolimab in advanced cancers. Assay: immunoSEQ multiplex PCR; the TCRdb copy retains only in-frame clones and omits some. The sample contains around 45,000 clones, 75% to 85% of which appear only once. This material consisted of CD4+ or CD8+ T cells sorted from blood, taken in a trial of the OX40 agonist ivuxolimab. The source is an adult with an advanced solid tumor such as melanoma, head and neck, liver or kidney cancer.

This clone was recorded a few times. The chain carries TRBV28 and TRBJ1-5; D is unresolved. CDR3 length equals 13 residues. From germline, CDR1 is MDHEN and CDR2 SYDVKM. V dropped 7 bases and J dropped 0 bases, with 7 bases sitting between them. The CDR3 nucleotides read TGTGCCAGCAAGGCGCCTAGCAATCAGCCCCAGCATTTT. Its protein product is CASKAPSNQPQHF.

The chain's CDR3 is CASSQQGDTEAFF. As DNA, the CDR3 is TGTGCCAGCAGCCAACAGGGAGACACTGAAGCTTTCTTT. The chain links TRBV11-3 to TRBJ1-1; TRBD1 might be the D (6 bases). The CDR3 spans 13 residues. The germline CDR1 and CDR2 sequences are SGHNT and YENEEA. V lost 5 bases and J lost 3, with 10 bases in between.